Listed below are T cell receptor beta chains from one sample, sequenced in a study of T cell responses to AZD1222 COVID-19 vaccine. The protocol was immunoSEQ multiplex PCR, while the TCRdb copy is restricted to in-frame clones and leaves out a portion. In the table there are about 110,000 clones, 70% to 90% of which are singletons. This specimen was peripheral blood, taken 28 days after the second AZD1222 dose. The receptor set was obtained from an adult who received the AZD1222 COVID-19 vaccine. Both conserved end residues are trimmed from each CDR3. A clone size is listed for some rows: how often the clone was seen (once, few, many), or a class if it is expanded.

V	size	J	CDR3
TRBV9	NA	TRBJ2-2	ASSVSREGLNTGELF
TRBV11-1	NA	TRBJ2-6	ASSRMGTGANVLT
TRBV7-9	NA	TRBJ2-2	ASSLRQGEVTGELF
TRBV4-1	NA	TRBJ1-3	ASSPGGNTIY
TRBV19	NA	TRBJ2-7	ASTPSGTGASYEQY
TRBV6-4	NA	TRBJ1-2	ATETDRYYGYT
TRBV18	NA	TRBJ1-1	ASSPPSQDTEAF
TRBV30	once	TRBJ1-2	AWSMARGFYGYT
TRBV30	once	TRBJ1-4	AWSRQYEKLF
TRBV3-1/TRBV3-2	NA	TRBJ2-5	ASSQELGGGAVETQY
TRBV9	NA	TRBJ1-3	ASSVAGGGDASGNTIY
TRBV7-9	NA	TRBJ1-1	ASSATMNTEAF
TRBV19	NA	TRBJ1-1	ASSLKGPHTEAF
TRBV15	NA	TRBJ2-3	ATSRDRGGDTQY
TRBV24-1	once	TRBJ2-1	ATGTRIYEQF
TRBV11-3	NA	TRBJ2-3	ASSRAGGSSTDTQY
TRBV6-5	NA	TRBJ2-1	ASSPPGSEGNEQF
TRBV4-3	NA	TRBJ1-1	ASSPSDVQNTEAF
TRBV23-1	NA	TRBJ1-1	ASSQSRDRRAF
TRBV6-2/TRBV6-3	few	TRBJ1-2	ASSSAMTNYGYT
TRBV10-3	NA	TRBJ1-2	AISEEGGDYGYT
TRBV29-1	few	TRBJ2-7	SVVVWVEQY
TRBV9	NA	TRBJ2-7	ASSPGVAGPYEQY
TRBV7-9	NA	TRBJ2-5	ASSSGSQETQY
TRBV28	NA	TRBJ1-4	ASSLKGRAEKLF
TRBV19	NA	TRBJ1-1	ASSILDRGSEAF
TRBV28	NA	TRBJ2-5	ASIGGTSVQETQY
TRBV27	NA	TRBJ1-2	ASSTTGGAYGYT
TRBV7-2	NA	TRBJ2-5	ASSLLNQVETQY
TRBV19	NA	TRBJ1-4	ASSTQAGGLQKLF
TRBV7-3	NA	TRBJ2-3	ASSATGWWTSGSRSTDTQY
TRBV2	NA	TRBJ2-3	ASSDPLAGGTGTDTQY
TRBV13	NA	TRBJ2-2	ACGQGSTGELF
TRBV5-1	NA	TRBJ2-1	ASSLVRFSGGSEQF
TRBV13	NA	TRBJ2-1	ASSPFHEQF
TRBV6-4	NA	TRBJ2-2	ASSDSTGELF
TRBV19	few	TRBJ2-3	ASSTLPGQGALWDTQY
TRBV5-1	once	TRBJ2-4	ASSLVPGTGMGNIQY
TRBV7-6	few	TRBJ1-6	ASSLVSASPLH
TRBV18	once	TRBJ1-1	ASSPPNRKNTEAF
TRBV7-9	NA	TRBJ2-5	ASSETTSRETQY
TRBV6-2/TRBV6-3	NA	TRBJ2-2	ASSYNVGRNTGELF
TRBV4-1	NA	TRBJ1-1	ASSEQNTEAF
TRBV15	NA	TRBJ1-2	ATSRDRANYGYT
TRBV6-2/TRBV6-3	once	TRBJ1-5	ASSYPRLQGIRSQPQH
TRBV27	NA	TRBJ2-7	ASSELLSYEQY
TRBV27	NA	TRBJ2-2	ASRNTGELF
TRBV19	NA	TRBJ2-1	ASRDPGLAGFEQF
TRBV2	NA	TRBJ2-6	ASSGGSIQSRANVLT
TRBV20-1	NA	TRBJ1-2	SASTQGADGYT